This TCR beta chain was sequenced in a study of blood T cell repertoires in COVID-19. Some clones are missing from TCRdb's copy, which holds only in-frame ones; the method was immunoSEQ multiplex PCR. The table lists around 77,000 clones, 80% to 90% of them singletons. Germline loops: CDR1 SGHVS, CDR2 FQNEAQ. The CDR3 contains 14 residues. V lost 3 bases, J lost 7 bases, and 4 bases stayed unmatched. The rearrangement uses TRBV7-8 and TRBJ1-5; TRBD1 aligns across 9 bases. The specimen was peripheral blood. This clonotype was obtained from a man between 65 and 85 years old with active or convalescent COVID-19. The CDR3 DNA reads TGTGCCAGCAGCTTGAACAGGGGGCGGCAGCCCCAGCATTTT. Its protein is CASSLNRGRQPQHF.